The 10 T cell receptor beta chains below all came from one sample that was sequenced in a study of T cell changes during pregnancy in multiple sclerosis. Measured with immunoSEQ multiplex PCR; TCRdb has only the in-frame clones, and not every one. The data show some 85,000 clones, about 94% seen once. The source was peripheral blood, collected in the third trimester of pregnancy. All receptors derive from a female donor with multiple sclerosis, enrolled in a pregnancy study.

V is TRBV7-8 and J is TRBJ2-2; tentatively, D is TRBD2 (5 bases). Germline CDR1 is SGHVS and CDR2 is FQNEAQ. The CDR3 length is 17 residues. V lost 3 bases to trimming and J lost 0 bases, with 14 bases between them. CDR3 nucleotide sequence: TGTGCCAGCAGCTTCTATAGCGCGCCCGCGAACACCGGGGAGCTGTTTTTT. Translated: CASSFYSAPANTGELFF.

The genes are TRBV5-4 and TRBJ1-2, with 7 nucleotides matching TRBD1. This CDR3 comprises 15 residues. CDR1 and CDR2 (germline): SGHNT, YYREEE (reference sequence). Losses at the gene ends were 2 bases for V and 3 bases for J; bases not matched to a gene: 7. The CDR3 loop reads CASSLQGPLYYGYTF. CDR3 nucleotides: TGTGCCAGCAGCTTACAGGGGCCCCTTTACTATGGCTACACCTTC.

The chain combines TRBV2 with TRBJ2-3; TRBD1 agrees at 7 bases. Losses at the gene ends were 3 bases for V and 2 bases for J; bases not matched to a gene: 2. CDR1 is SNHLY, CDR2 FYNNEI, per germline. This CDR3 spans 14 amino acids. CDR3 nucleotides: TGTGCCAGCAGTGAGGGACAGAACACAGATACGCAGTATTTT. This sequence encodes CASSEGQNTDTQYF. The whole variable domain, filled in from reference TRBV2 and TRBJ2-3, reads EPEVTQTPSHQVTQMGQEVILRCVPISNHLYFYWYRQILGQKVEFLVSFYNNEISEKSEIFDDQFSVERPDGSNFTLKIRSTKLEDSAMYFCASSEGQNTDTQYFGPGTRLTVL.

The J gene is TRBJ1-2, the V gene TRBV2; D is possibly TRBD1 (5 bases). Germline CDR1 reads SNHLY; CDR2 reads FYNNEI. V lost 3 bases and J lost 3, with 8 bases in between. The CDR3 runs to 13 residues. In nucleotides, the CDR3 is TGTGCCAGCAGTGACAGGGTTTACTATGGCTACACCTTC. Translation gives CASSDRVYYGYTF.

The chain has TRBV7-3 and TRBJ2-1; 7 bases are a match to TRBD2. CDR3 length: 17 amino acids. J gave up 2 bases and V 0 bases, and 7 bases lay outside the gene matches. Germline lookup yields CDR1 SGHTA and CDR2 FQGTGA. As DNA, the CDR3 is TGTGCCAGCAGCTTAACCGGGGCAGCGGGACCCTACAATGAGCAGTTCTTC. This codes for CASSLTGAAGPYNEQFF.

CDR3 sequence: CASSLDRGYGYTF. As DNA, the CDR3 is TGTGCCAGCAGCTTGGACAGGGGCTATGGCTACACCTTC. V is TRBV7-8 and J is TRBJ1-2, with 9 bases aligning to TRBD1. The trim removed 3 bases at V and 4 bases at J, leaving 0 bases unmatched. Germline CDR1 and CDR2: SGHVS and FQNEAQ. The CDR3 totals 13 residues.

The chain carries TRBV30 and TRBJ2-1, with 7 bases lining up with TRBD2. In germline, CDR1 is GTSNPN, CDR2 SVGIG (reference sequence). The CDR3 spans 15 residues. The junction had 11 bases not matched to a gene; V was cut back by 1 base and J by 8 bases. As DNA, the CDR3 is TGTGCCTGGAGTGATTTGGGAGGGCCGGGGGATGAGCAGTTCTTC. The encoded protein is CAWSDLGGPGDEQFF.

The chain recombines TRBV25-1 with TRBJ1-3, with a weak D call TRBD1 (5 bases). Between the trimmed V and J ends, which lost 2 bases and 0 bases, there was a span of 14 bases. The CDR3 totals 17 residues. From germline, CDR1 is MGHDK and CDR2 SYGVNS. Here the CDR3 DNA reads TGTGCCAGCAGTGAAATGGAGGGGCGGATCTCTGGAAACACCATATATTTT. As protein: CASSEMEGRISGNTIYF. The complete variable domain, with remaining parts taken from reference TRBV25-1 and TRBJ1-3, reads EADIYQTPRYLVIGTGKKITLECSQTMGHDKMYWYQQDPGMELHLIHYSYGVNSTEKGDLSSESTVSRIRTEHFPLTLESARPSHTSQYLCASSEMEGRISGNTIYFGEGSWLTVV.

This chain joins TRBV18 and TRBJ1-1; 7 bases align to TRBD1. This CDR3 is built from 12 residues. Looked up from germline, CDR1 is KGHSH and CDR2 is LQKENI. V trimming: 3 bases; J trimming: 11 bases; junction bases outside the gene matches: 6. The CDR3 is CASSPTDRVAFF. In nucleotides, the CDR3 is TGTGCCAGCTCACCTACCGACAGGGTGGCTTTCTTT.

The chain combines TRBV27 with TRBJ2-7; 16 bases fit TRBD2. This CDR3 contains 18 residues. V gave up 1 base and J gave up 5 bases; unmatched junction bases: 8. Germline CDR1 and CDR2: MNHEY and SMNVEV (reference sequence). The CDR3: CASSLYAGLAGGRHEQYF. Here the CDR3 DNA reads TGTGCCAGCAGTTTATATGCGGGACTAGCGGGAGGGCGCCACGAGCAGTACTTC.